These 2 T cell receptor beta chains came from one sample sequenced in a study of OX40 agonist ivuxolimab in advanced cancers. Sequenced by immunoSEQ multiplex PCR; TCRdb stores in-frame clones only, minus some. This table has tens of thousands of clones, more than 75% appearing once. The specimen was CD4+ or CD8+ T cells sorted from blood, collected in a trial of the OX40 agonist ivuxolimab. These receptors were taken from an adult with an advanced solid tumor such as melanoma, head and neck, liver or kidney cancer.

The gene calls are TRBV28 and TRBJ1-2; D remains ambiguous. The CDR3 has 13 amino acids. Germline CDR1 MDHEN, CDR2 SYDVKM. V shed 5 bases and J shed 4 bases, with 11 bases lying between them. The CDR3 DNA follows: TGTGCCAGCAGTGTGGGGTCCTCCTATGGCTACACCTTC. As protein: CASSVGSSYGYTF.

V and J are TRBV7-8 and TRBJ2-7; D is unresolved. CDR1 SGHVS and CDR2 FQNEAQ come from the germline V gene. This CDR3 has 14 amino acids. V was pared by 0 bases and J by 2 bases, with 8 bases between. The CDR3 bases are TGTGCCAGCAGCTTAGCAGGGCAGACCTACGAGCAGTACTTC. It specifies CASSLAGQTYEQYF.